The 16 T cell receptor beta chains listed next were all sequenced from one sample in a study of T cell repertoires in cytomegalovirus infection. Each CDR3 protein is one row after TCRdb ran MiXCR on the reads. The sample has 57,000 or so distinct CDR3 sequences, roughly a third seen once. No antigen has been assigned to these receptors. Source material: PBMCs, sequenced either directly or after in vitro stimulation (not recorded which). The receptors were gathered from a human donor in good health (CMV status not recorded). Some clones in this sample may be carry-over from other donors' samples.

DNA of the CDR3: TGTGCCAGCAGCCCGATCCAGGGTCTAGCGGGAGGGCCCGGTACGCAGTATTTT. Translation gives CASSPIQGLAGGPGTQYF. The chain couples TRBV7-9 to TRBJ2-3; 12 bases map to TRBD2. Germline V gene lookup returns CDR1 SEHNR and CDR2 FQNEAQ (reference sequence). The CDR3 is made up of 18 amino acids. Unmatched junction bases numbered 17, after V lost 5 bases and J lost 8 bases.

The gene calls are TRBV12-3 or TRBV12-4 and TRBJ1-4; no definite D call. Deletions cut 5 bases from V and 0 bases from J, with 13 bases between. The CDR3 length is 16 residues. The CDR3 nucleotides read TGTGCCAGCAGTCCGTCGCGGGGTGCAACTAATGAAAAACTGTTTTTT. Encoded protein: CASSPSRGATNEKLFF.

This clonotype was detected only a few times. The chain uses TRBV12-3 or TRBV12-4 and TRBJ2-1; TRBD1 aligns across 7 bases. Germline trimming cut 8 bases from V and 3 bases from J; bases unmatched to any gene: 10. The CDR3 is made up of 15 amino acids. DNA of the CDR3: TGTGCCAGCGGGATCGGGGACAGACTCTACAATGAGCAGTTCTTC. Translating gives CASGIGDRLYNEQFF.

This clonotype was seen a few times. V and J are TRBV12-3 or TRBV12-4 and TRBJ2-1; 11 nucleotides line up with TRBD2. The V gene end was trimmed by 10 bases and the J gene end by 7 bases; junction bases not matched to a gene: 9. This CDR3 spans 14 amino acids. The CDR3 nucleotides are TGTGCCACTGGCGGGACTAGCGGAATAAATGAGCAGTTCTTC. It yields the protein CATGGTSGINEQFF.

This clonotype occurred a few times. CDR3 sequence reads: CASTRTEETQYF. The CDR3 nucleotides read TGTGCCAGCACCCGGACAGAAGAGACCCAGTACTTC. The chain couples TRBV7-2 to TRBJ2-5, with D maybe TRBD1 (6 bases). V lost 7 bases and J lost 3, with 9 bases in between. In germline, CDR1 is SGHTA, CDR2 FQGNSA. The CDR3 sequence is 12 residues long.

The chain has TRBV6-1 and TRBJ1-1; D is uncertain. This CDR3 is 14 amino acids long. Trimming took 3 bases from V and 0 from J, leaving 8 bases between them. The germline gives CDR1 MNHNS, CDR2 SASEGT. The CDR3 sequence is CASSDTLLNTEAFF. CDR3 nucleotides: TGTGCCAGCAGTGACACACTCCTGAACACTGAAGCTTTCTTT.

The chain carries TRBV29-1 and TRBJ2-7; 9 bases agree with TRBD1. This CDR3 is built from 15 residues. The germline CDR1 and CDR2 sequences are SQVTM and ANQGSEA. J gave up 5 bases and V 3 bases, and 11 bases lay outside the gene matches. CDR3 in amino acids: CSVDLGTGSIHEQYF. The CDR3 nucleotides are TGCAGCGTTGACCTCGGGACAGGGAGTATCCACGAGCAGTACTTC.

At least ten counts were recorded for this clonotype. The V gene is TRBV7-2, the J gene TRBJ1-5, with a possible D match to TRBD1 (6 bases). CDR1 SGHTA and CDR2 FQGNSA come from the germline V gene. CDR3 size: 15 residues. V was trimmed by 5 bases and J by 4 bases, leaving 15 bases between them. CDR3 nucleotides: TGTGCCAGCAGCCCGATGGACAGTTGGAATCAGCCCCAGCATTTT. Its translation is CASSPMDSWNQPQHF. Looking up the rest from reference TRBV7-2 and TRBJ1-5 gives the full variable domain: GAGVSQSPSNKVTEKGKDVELRCDPISGHTALYWYRQSLGQGLEFLIYFQGNSAPDKSGLPSDRFSAERTGGSVSTLTIQRTQQEDSAVYLCASSPMDSWNQPQHFGDGTRLSIL.

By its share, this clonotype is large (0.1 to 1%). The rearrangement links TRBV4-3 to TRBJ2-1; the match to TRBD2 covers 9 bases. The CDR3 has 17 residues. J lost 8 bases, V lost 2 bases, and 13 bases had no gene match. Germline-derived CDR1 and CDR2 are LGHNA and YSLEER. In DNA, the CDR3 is TGCGCCAGCAGCCAAACTTTCTCTAGCGGGATCGTCGATGAGCAGTTCTTC. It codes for CASSQTFSSGIVDEQFF.

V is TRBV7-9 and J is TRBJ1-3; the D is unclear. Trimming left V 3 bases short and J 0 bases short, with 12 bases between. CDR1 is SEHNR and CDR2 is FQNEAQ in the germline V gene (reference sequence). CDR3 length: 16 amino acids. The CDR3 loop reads CASSFGGPSSGNTIYF. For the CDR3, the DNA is TGTGCCAGCAGCTTCGGAGGGCCTAGCTCTGGAAACACCATATATTTT.

In nucleotides, the CDR3 is TGTGCCTGGAGTGTTGGAAATCTAGCCAAAAACATTCAGTACTTC. It translates to CAWSVGNLAKNIQYF. The chain employs TRBV30 and TRBJ2-4, with unresolved D. V was cut by 0 bases and J by 0 bases, with 9 bases left in between. Per germline, CDR1 GTSNPN and CDR2 SVGIG (reference sequence). This CDR3 is 15 amino acids long.

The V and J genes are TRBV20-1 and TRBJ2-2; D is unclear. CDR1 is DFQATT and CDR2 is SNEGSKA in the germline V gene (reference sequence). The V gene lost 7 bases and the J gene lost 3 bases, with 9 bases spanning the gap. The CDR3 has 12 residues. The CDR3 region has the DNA TGCAGTGTGAGGTATCACACCGGGGAGCTGTTTTTT. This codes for CSVRYHTGELFF.

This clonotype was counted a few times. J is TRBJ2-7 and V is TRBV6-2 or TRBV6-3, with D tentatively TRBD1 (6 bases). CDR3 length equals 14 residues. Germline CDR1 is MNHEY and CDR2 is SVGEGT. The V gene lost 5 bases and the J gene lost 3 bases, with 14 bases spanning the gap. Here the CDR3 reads CASSRLGQYYEQYF. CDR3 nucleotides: TGTGCCAGCAGTCGATTGGGACAATACTACGAGCAGTACTTC.

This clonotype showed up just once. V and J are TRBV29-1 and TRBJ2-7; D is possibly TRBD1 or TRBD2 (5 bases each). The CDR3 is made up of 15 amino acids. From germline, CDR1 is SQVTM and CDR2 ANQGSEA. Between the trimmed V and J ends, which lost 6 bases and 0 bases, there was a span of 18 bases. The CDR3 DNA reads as TGCAGCGTGGGACCTGAAGCAGGGAGCTCCTACGAGCAGTACTTC. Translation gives CSVGPEAGSSYEQYF.

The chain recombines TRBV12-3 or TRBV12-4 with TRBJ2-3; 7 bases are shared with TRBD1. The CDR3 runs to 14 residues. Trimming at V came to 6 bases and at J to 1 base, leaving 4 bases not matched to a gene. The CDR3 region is CASRRQGGTDTQYF. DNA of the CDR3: TGTGCCAGCAGAAGACAGGGTGGCACAGATACGCAGTATTTT.

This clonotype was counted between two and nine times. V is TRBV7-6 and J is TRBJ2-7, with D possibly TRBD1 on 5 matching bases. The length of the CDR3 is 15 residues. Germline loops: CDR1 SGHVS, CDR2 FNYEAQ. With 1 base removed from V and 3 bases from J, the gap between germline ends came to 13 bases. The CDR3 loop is CASSLGSGQIYEQYF. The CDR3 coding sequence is TGTGCCAGCAGCTTAGGGTCTGGACAAATCTACGAGCAGTACTTC.